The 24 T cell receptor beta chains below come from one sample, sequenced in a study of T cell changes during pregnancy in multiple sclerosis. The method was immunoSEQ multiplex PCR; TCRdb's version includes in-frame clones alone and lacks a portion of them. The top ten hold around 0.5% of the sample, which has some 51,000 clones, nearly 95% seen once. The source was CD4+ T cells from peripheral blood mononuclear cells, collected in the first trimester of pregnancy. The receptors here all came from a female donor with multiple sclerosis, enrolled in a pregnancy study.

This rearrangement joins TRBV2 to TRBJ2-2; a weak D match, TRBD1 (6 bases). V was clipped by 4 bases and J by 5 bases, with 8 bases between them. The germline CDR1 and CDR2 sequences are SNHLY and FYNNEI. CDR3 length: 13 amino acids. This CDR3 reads CASSGTATGELFF. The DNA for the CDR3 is TGTGCCAGCAGTGGGACAGCAACCGGGGAGCTGTTTTTT.

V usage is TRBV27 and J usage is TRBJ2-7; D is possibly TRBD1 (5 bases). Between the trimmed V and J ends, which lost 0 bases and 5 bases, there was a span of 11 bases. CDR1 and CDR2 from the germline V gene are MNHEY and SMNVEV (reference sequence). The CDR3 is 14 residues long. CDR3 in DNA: TGTGCCAGCAGTTTATCGCCAGGGCCAAACGAGCAGTACTTC. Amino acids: CASSLSPGPNEQYF.

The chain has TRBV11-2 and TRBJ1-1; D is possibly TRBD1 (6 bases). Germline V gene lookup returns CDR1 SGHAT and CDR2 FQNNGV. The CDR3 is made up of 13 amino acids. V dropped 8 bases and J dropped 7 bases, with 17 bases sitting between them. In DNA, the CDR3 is TGTGCCAGCTCCCCGGACGGGACACTTGAAGCTTTCTTT. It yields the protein CASSPDGTLEAFF.

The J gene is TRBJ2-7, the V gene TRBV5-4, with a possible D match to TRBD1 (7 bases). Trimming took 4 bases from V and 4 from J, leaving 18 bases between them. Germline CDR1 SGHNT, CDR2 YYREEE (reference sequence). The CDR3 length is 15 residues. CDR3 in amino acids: CASSPGGTEPYEQYF. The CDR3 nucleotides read TGTGCCAGCAGCCCCGGAGGGACAGAACCTTACGAGCAGTACTTC.

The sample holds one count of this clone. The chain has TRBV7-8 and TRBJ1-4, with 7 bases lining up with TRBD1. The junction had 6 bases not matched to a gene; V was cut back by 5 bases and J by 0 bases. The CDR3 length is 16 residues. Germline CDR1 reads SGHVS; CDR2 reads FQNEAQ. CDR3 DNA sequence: TGTGCCAGCAGCATCAGACAGGGCGCAACTAATGAAAAACTGTTTTTT. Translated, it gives CASSIRQGATNEKLFF. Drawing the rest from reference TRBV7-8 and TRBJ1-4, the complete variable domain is GAGVSQSPRYKVAKRGQDVALRCDPISGHVSLFWYQQALGQGPEFLTYFQNEAQLDKSGLPSDRFFAERPEGSVSTLKIQRTQQEDSAVYLCASSIRQGATNEKLFFGSGTQLSVL.

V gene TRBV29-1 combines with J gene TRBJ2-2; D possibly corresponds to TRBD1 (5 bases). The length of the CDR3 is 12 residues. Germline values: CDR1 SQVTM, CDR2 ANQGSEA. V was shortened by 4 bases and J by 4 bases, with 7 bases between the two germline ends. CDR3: CSVGRVTGELFF. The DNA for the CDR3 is TGCAGCGTTGGCAGGGTCACCGGGGAGCTGTTTTTT.

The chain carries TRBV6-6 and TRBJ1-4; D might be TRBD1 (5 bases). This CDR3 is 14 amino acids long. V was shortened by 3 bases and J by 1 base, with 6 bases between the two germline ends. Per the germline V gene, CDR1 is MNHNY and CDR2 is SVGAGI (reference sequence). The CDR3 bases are TGTGCCAGCAGTTATCAGGGAACTAATGAAAAACTGTTTTTT. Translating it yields CASSYQGTNEKLFF.

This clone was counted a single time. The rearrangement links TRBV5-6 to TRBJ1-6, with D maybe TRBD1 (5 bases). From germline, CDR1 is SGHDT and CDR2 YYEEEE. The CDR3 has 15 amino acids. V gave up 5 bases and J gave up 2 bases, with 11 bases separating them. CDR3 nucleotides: TGTGCCAGCAGTGGGGGGACTACCTATAATTCACCCCTCCACTTT. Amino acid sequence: CASSGGTTYNSPLHF.

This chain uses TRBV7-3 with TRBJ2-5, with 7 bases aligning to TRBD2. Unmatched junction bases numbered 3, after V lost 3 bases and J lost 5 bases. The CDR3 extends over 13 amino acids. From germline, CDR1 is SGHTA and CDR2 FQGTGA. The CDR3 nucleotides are TGTGCCAGCAGCTTCAGGGAGGGGGAGACCCAGTACTTC. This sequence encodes CASSFREGETQYF.

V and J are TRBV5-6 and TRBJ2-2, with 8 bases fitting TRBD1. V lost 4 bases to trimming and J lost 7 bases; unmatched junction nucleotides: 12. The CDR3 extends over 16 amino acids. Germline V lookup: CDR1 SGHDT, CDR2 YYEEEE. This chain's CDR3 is CASSVPRDRFSGELFF. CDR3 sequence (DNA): TGTGCCAGCAGCGTACCCCGGGACAGGTTTAGCGGGGAGCTGTTTTTT.

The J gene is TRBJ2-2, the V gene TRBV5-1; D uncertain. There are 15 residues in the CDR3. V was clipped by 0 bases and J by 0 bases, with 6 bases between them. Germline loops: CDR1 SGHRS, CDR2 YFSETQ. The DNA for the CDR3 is TGCGCCAGCAGCTTGGGTGCGGCGAACACCGGGGAGCTGTTTTTT. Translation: CASSLGAANTGELFF.

CDR3 sequence: CASSPGTGYADTQYF. CDR3 nucleotide sequence: TGTGCCAGCAGCCCCGGGACAGGGTATGCAGATACGCAGTATTTT. This sequence joins TRBV27 and TRBJ2-3, with TRBD1 identical over 9 bases. CDR3 length equals 15 residues. V lost 6 bases and J lost 4; bases outside the gene matches: 8. Germline V gene sequence: CDR1 MNHEY, CDR2 SMNVEV (reference sequence).

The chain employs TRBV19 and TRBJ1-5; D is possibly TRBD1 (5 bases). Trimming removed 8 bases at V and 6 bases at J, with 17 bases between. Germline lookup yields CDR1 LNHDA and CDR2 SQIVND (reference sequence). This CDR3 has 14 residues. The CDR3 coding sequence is TGTGCCAGTCAGGGCCTTCAGACCCTTCAGCCCCAGCATTTT. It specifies CASQGLQTLQPQHF.

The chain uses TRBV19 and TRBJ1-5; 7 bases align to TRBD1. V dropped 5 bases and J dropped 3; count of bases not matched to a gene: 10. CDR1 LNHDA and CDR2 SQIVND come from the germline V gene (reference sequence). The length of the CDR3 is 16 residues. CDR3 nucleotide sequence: TGTGCCAGTAGTGCCGTCGGGACAGTTTCCAATCAGCCCCAGCATTTT. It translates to CASSAVGTVSNQPQHF. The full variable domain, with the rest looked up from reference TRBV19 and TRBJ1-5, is DGGITQSPKYLFRKEGQNVTLSCEQNLNHDAMYWYRQDPGQGLRLIYYSQIVNDFQKGDIAEGYSVSREKKESFPLTVTSAQKNPTAFYLCASSAVGTVSNQPQHFGDGTRLSIL.

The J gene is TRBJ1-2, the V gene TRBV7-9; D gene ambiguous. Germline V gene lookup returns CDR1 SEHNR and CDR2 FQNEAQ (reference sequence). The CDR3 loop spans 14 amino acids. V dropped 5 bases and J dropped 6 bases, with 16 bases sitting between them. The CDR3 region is CASSPTVPGNGYTF. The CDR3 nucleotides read TGTGCCAGCAGCCCGACGGTCCCGGGGAATGGCTACACCTTC.

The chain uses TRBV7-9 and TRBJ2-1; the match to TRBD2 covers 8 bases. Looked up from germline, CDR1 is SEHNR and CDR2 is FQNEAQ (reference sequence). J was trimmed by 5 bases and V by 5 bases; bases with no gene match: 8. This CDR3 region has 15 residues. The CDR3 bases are TGTGCCAGCAGCCCCTGGGAGCGGGGGAACAATGAGCAGTTCTTC. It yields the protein CASSPWERGNNEQFF.

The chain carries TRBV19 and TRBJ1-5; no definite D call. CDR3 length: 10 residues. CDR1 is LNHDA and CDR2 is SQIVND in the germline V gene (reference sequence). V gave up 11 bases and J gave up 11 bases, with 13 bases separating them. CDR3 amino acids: CAAGRGSQHF. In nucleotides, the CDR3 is TGTGCCGCCGGCAGAGGGTCCCAGCATTTT.

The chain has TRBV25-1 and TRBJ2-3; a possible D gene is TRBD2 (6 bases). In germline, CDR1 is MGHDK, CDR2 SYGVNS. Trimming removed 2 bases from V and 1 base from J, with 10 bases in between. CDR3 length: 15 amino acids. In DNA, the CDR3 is TGTGCCAGCAGTGAAGGGGTAGCGGGCACAGATACGCAGTATTTT. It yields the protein CASSEGVAGTDTQYF.

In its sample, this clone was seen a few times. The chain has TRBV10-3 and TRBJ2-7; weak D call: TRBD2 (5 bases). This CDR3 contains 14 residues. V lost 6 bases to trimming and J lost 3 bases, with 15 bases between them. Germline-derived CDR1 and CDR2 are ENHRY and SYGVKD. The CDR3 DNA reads TGTGCCATCAGCCCCGGGAAGGGCCTCTACGAGCAGTACTTC. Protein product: CAISPGKGLYEQYF.

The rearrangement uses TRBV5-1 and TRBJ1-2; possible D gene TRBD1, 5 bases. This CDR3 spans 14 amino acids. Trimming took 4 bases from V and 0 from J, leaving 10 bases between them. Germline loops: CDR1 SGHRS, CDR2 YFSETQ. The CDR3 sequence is CASSAGPANYGYTF. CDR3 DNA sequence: TGCGCCAGCAGCGCGGGACCGGCTAACTATGGCTACACCTTC.

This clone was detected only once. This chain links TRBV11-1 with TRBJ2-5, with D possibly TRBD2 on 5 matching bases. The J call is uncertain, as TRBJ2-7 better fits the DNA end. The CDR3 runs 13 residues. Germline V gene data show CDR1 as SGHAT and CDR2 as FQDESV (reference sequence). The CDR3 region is CASSKTKTYEQYF. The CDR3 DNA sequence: TGTGCCAGCAGCAAGACTAAGACCTACGAGCAGTACTTC.

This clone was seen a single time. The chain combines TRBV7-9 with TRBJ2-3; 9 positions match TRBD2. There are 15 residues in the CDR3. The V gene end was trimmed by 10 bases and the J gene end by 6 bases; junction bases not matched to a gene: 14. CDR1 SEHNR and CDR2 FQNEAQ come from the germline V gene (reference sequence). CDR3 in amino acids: CAISNSGGVIDTQYF. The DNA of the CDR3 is TGTGCCATCTCAAATAGCGGGGGAGTGATCGATACGCAGTATTTT.

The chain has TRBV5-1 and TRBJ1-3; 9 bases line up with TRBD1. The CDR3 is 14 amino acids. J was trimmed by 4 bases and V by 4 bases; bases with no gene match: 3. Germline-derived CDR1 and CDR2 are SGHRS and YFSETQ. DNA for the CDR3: TGCGCCAGCAGCCAAGGACAGGGGGGAAACACCATATATTTT. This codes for CASSQGQGGNTIYF.

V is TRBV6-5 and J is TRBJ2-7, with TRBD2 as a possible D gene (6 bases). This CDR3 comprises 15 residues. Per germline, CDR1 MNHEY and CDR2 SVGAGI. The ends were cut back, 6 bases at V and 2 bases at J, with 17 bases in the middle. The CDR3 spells CASSKDGTFTYEQYF. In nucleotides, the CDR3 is TGTGCCAGCAGCAAAGACGGGACTTTCACCTACGAGCAGTACTTC.